The 28 T cell receptor beta chains presented below share a single source sample, sequenced in a study of T cell responses to AZD1222 COVID-19 vaccine. Only in-frame clones appear in the TCRdb table, and some are missing; sequencing was by immunoSEQ multiplex PCR. The sample carries roughly 80,000 clones, about nine tenths recorded once. The input for sequencing was peripheral blood, taken on day 0 of MenACWY control vaccination. Receptors were obtained from an adult in good health.

The rearrangement joins TRBV5-6 to TRBJ1-1; perhaps TRBD1 as D (5 bases). Germline CDR1 SGHDT, CDR2 YYEEEE. This CDR3 has 15 residues. Deletions cut 4 bases from V and 4 bases from J, with 17 bases between. CDR3 sequence reads: CASSPGGGLPTEAFF. The CDR3 region has the DNA TGTGCCAGCAGCCCGGGCGGGGGGTTACCCACTGAAGCTTTCTTT.

The J gene is TRBJ2-6, the V gene TRBV6-5; 9 bases line up with TRBD1. The germline V gene encodes CDR1 MNHEY and CDR2 SVGAGI. The CDR3 consists of 15 residues. V trimming: 9 bases; J trimming: 4 bases; junction bases outside the gene matches: 7. CDR3 bases: TGTGCCAGTAAACAGGGGGCGCCCGGGGCCAACGTCCTGACTTTC. This sequence encodes CASKQGAPGANVLTF.

The rearrangement links TRBV5-8 to TRBJ1-4; the D is unclear. CDR3 length equals 12 residues. The germline V gene has CDR1 SGHTS and CDR2 YDEGEE. Trimming removed 4 bases from V and 8 bases from J, with 9 bases in between. DNA of the CDR3: TGTGCCAGCAGCGTTTTGGGCGAAAAACTGTTTTTT. Translating it yields CASSVLGEKLFF.

The rearrangement uses TRBV3-1 (or the pseudogene TRBV3-2) and TRBJ2-7; the match to TRBD2 covers 11 bases. Per the germline V gene, CDR1 is LGHDT and CDR2 is YNNKEL (reference sequence). J lost 7 bases, V lost 4 bases, and 9 bases had no gene match. The CDR3 has 15 residues. CDR3 sequence reads: CASSPGSGRAREQYF. In nucleotides, the CDR3 is TGTGCCAGCAGCCCGGGTAGCGGGAGGGCCCGTGAGCAGTACTTC.

CDR3 sequence reads: CASSMKGRTDTQYF. The CDR3, as DNA: TGTGCCAGTAGTATGAAAGGGAGGACAGATACGCAGTATTTT. This rearrangement joins TRBV19 to TRBJ2-3; D might be TRBD2 (6 bases). Trimming removed 3 bases from V and 3 bases from J, with 10 bases in between. The CDR3 runs 14 residues. Per the germline V gene, CDR1 is LNHDA and CDR2 is SQIVND (reference sequence).

The chain couples TRBV5-1 to TRBJ2-1, with 13 positions matching TRBD2. The CDR3 is 15 amino acids. The germline V gene encodes CDR1 SGHRS and CDR2 YFSETQ. After removal of 4 bases from V and 8 bases from J, the junction contained 6 bases not matched to a gene. The CDR3 DNA sequence: TGCGCCAGCAGCCACGGACTAGCGGGAGTTTATGAGCAGTTCTTC. It is translated as CASSHGLAGVYEQFF.

The genes are TRBV5-4 and TRBJ2-1, with unresolved D. This CDR3 is 13 amino acids long. Trimming removed 0 bases at V and 4 bases at J, with 5 bases between. CDR1 is SGHNT, CDR2 YYREEE, per germline (reference sequence). The CDR3 DNA is TGTGCCAGCAGCTTGGAGGAGTACAATGAGCAGTTCTTC. Translating gives CASSLEEYNEQFF.

This clone was detected a few times. This sequence joins TRBV7-9 and TRBJ1-4; D gene unclear. The CDR3 covers 17 residues. Germline loops: CDR1 SEHNR, CDR2 FQNEAQ (reference sequence). Trimming took 1 base from V and 8 from J, leaving 20 bases between them. CDR3 residues: CASSLVNGRGFSEKLFF. The CDR3, as DNA: TGTGCCAGCAGCTTAGTAAACGGGCGAGGGTTTAGCGAAAAACTGTTTTTT. Full variable domain (remainder filled in from reference TRBV7-9 and TRBJ1-4): DTGVSQNPRHKITKRGQNVTFRCDPISEHNRLYWYRQTLGQGPEFLTYFQNEAQLEKSRLLSDRFSAERPKGSFSTLEIQRTEQGDSAMYLCASSLVNGRGFSEKLFFGSGTQLSVL.

The rearrangement links TRBV6-5 to TRBJ2-2; unclear D gene. V dropped 8 bases and J dropped 5 bases, with 6 bases sitting between them. The CDR3 extends over 11 amino acids. The germline V gene encodes CDR1 MNHEY and CDR2 SVGAGI. The CDR3 nucleotides are TGTGCCAGCGGATTGACCGGGGAGCTGTTTTTT. Translation gives CASGLTGELFF.

The gene calls are TRBV10-3 and TRBJ1-2; D possibly corresponds to TRBD1 (6 bases). The CDR3 contains 11 residues. Germline V gene sequence: CDR1 ENHRY, CDR2 SYGVKD. Trimming took 10 bases from V and 6 from J, leaving 12 bases between them. The CDR3 DNA reads TGTGCCACCTGGGACAATGATGGCTACACCTTC. It codes for CATWDNDGYTF.

This chain joins TRBV7-9 and TRBJ1-4; maybe TRBD1 (5 bases). CDR3 length: 15 residues. Germline V CDR1 and CDR2: SEHNR, FQNEAQ (reference sequence). The ends were cut back, 6 bases at V and 4 bases at J, with 15 bases in the middle. The CDR3: CASRASGGYNEKLFF. CDR3 DNA: TGTGCCAGCAGAGCTTCCGGGGGATATAATGAAAAACTGTTTTTT.

The J gene is TRBJ1-3, the V gene TRBV6-4, with D maybe TRBD1 (6 bases). The CDR3 has 11 residues. V shed 9 bases and J shed 3 bases, with 6 bases lying between them. From germline, CDR1 is MRHNA and CDR2 SNTAGT. The CDR3 DNA reads as TGTGCCAGACAGGGTGGAAACACCATATATTTT. As protein: CARQGGNTIYF.

The V gene is TRBV28, the J gene TRBJ1-1; no clear D gene. This CDR3 region has 14 residues. Germline CDR1 is MDHEN and CDR2 is SYDVKM. The V and J ends lost 2 bases and 5 bases respectively, with 12 bases between them. CDR3 region: CASSLAWAETEAFF. The CDR3 DNA is TGTGCCAGCAGTTTAGCTTGGGCTGAGACTGAAGCTTTCTTT.

The V call is TRBV5-1, the J call TRBJ2-2; D not resolved. V dropped 4 bases and J dropped 3 bases, with 1 base sitting between them. The germline V gene encodes CDR1 SGHRS and CDR2 YFSETQ. CDR3 length: 11 residues. The DNA for the CDR3 is TGCGCCAGCAGCGACACCGGGGAGCTGTTTTTT. The encoded protein is CASSDTGELFF.

The V and J genes are TRBV6-6 and TRBJ2-3, with TRBD2 matching over 8 bases. J was trimmed by 0 bases and V by 5 bases; bases with no gene match: 4. In germline, CDR1 is MNHNY, CDR2 SVGAGI (reference sequence). CDR3 length equals 15 residues. The CDR3 here is CASSPAGDSTDTQYF. For the CDR3, the DNA is TGTGCCAGCAGTCCAGCGGGAGACAGCACAGATACGCAGTATTTT.

The V call is TRBV28, the J call TRBJ2-6; D remains unclear. V was shortened by 5 bases and J by 1 base, with 6 bases between the two germline ends. CDR1 and CDR2 (germline): MDHEN, SYDVKM. The CDR3 runs 14 residues. The CDR3 loop reads CASSQGSGANVLTF. CDR3 in DNA: TGTGCCAGCAGTCAAGGGTCTGGGGCCAACGTCCTGACTTTC.

This clone was observed a few times. In DNA, the CDR3 is TGTGCCAGCAGTGTTGGAGATTACGAGCAGTACTTC. It translates to CASSVGDYEQYF. V is TRBV2 and J is TRBJ2-7; D not certain. Germline-derived CDR1 and CDR2 are SNHLY and FYNNEI. The CDR3 is 12 amino acids. Trimming took off 4 bases at V and 4 bases at J, with 8 bases between the two ends.

CDR3 nucleotides: TGCGCCAGCAGCCAAGGACAGGGGGATTCACCCCTCCACTTT. This translates into CASSQGQGDSPLHF. The chain uses TRBV4-3 and TRBJ1-6, with 9 bases matching TRBD1. Germline loops: CDR1 LGHNA, CDR2 YSLEER. After removal of 1 base from V and 8 bases from J, the junction contained 0 bases not matched to a gene. The CDR3 has 14 residues.

The gene calls are TRBV7-6 and TRBJ2-1; the match to TRBD1 covers 7 bases. The trim removed 4 bases at V and 0 bases at J, leaving 9 bases unmatched. The CDR3 loop spans 17 amino acids. Germline CDR1 reads SGHVS; CDR2 reads FNYEAQ. This chain's CDR3 is CASSSAGTASSYNEQFF. CDR3 nucleotides: TGTGCCAGCAGCTCAGCCGGGACAGCCAGCTCCTACAATGAGCAGTTCTTC.

A note on this clone: The same CDR3 is also encoded by other DNA sequences in this sample. The chain links TRBV28 to TRBJ2-5; 9 positions agree with TRBD2. Germline CDR1 and CDR2: MDHEN and SYDVKM. The CDR3 is 15 amino acids. V lost 5 bases to trimming and J lost 9 bases; unmatched junction nucleotides: 13. This CDR3 reads CASSRRREGLGAQYF. The CDR3 bases are TGTGCCAGCAGTCGTCGGCGGGAGGGCCTCGGGGCCCAGTACTTC.

The chain combines TRBV28 with TRBJ2-7, with a tentative D call TRBD2 (5 bases). Germline CDR1 MDHEN, CDR2 SYDVKM. There are 13 residues in the CDR3. V was trimmed by 7 bases and J by 5 bases, leaving 15 bases between them. CDR3 DNA sequence: TGTGCCAGCACCCCCGGGATGCCCAACGAGCAGTACTTC. This sequence encodes CASTPGMPNEQYF.

The V call is TRBV3-1 (or the pseudogene TRBV3-2), the J call TRBJ1-2, with D perhaps matching TRBD1 (5 bases). This CDR3 contains 13 residues. The ends were cut back, 1 base at V and 6 bases at J, with 9 bases in the middle. Germline V gene data show CDR1 as LGHDT and CDR2 as YNNKEL (reference sequence). The chain's CDR3 is CASSQGRGDGYTF. CDR3 sequence (DNA): TGTGCCAGCAGCCAAGGACGGGGGGATGGCTACACCTTC.

DNA for the CDR3: TGTGCCAGCAGCTCTTCGCACTCGGGGGCCTCCACTGAAGCTTTCTTT. Its protein product is CASSSSHSGASTEAFF. The V gene is TRBV11-2, the J gene TRBJ1-1; weak D call: TRBD1 (6 bases). The V gene lost 4 bases and the J gene lost 4 bases, with 19 bases spanning the gap. CDR1 SGHAT and CDR2 FQNNGV come from the germline V gene. The CDR3 contains 16 residues.

This chain connects TRBV11-2 to TRBJ1-3; 8 bases agree with TRBD1. V trimming: 4 bases; J trimming: 4 bases; junction bases outside the gene matches: 6. Germline CDR1 SGHAT, CDR2 FQNNGV. CDR3 length: 15 residues. The CDR3 is CASSSDRVSGNTIYF. CDR3 sequence (DNA): TGTGCCAGCAGCTCGGACAGGGTCAGCGGAAACACCATATATTTT.

The genes are TRBV11-2 and TRBJ1-1; a weak D match, TRBD1 (6 bases). Germline V gene sequence: CDR1 SGHAT, CDR2 FQNNGV. The CDR3 runs 15 residues. V was trimmed by 5 bases and J by 0 bases, leaving 13 bases between them. The CDR3 is CASSLRTVMNTEAFF. CDR3 coding DNA: TGTGCCAGCAGCCTCAGGACAGTAATGAACACTGAAGCTTTCTTT.

The V call is TRBV7-9, the J call TRBJ2-1; possibly TRBD2 for D (6 bases). This CDR3 comprises 14 residues. V lost 7 bases, J lost 8 bases, and 18 bases lay in between. CDR1 SEHNR and CDR2 FQNEAQ come from the germline V gene (reference sequence). The CDR3, as DNA: TGTGCCAGCACCCGGGGGTCTAGCTTGGATGAGCAGTTCTTC. As protein: CASTRGSSLDEQFF.

This clone was seen once. Distinct nucleotide sequences in the sample also encode this CDR3. The V gene is TRBV4-1, the J gene TRBJ2-2; 13 bases line up with TRBD2. CDR1 and CDR2 (germline): MGHRA, YSYEKL. CDR3 length: 15 amino acids. Trimming took 2 bases from V and 13 from J; bases not matched to a gene: 7. The CDR3 bases are TGCGCCAGCAGCCAACTGACTAGCGGGAGGCCTCGGCTGTTTTTT. It specifies CASSQLTSGRPRLFF.

The chain links TRBV19 to TRBJ1-3; 8 bases fit TRBD1. This CDR3 is built from 13 residues. The germline V gene encodes CDR1 LNHDA and CDR2 SQIVND (reference sequence). With V trimmed by 5 bases and J by 7 bases, 4 bases remained unmatched. CDR3 coding DNA: TGTGCCAGTAGTTTGCGGACAGGGAACACCATATATTTT. It yields the protein CASSLRTGNTIYF.